This TCR beta chain was recovered during a study of T cells in Graves' hyperthyroidism and ophthalmopathy. Study-level results: Ophthalmopathy was distinguished from stable hyperthyroidism by 13 V-J signatures. Clonotypes that were expanded in thyroid above 0.001 mostly appeared in blood too.

Trimming cost V 8 bases and J 5 bases, with 13 bases left between them. This CDR3 has 13 amino acids. Germline loops: CDR1 LNHDA, CDR2 SQIVND (reference sequence). Exclusions: uncontrolled infection, other autoimmune disease, pregnancy, lactation. On the basis of clinical symptoms, serum thyroxine and TRAb, thyroid ultrasound and orbital computed tomography, diagnoses were made. TCR beta CDR3 regions were amplified from RNA. Primed by the HTBI set, a first-round RT-PCR was run on the TCR CDR3. TCRdb called the multiplex PCR reads again in MiXCR, with one record for every CDR3 protein. The data hold roughly 500,000 distinct CDR3 sequences, with about 43% observed a single time. This clonotype appeared many times. The antigen remains undetermined.

The chain recombines TRBV19 with TRBJ1-5; perhaps TRBD1 as D (5 bases). The TCR comes from an adult woman with Graves' disease, either hyperthyroidism or ophthalmopathy (not recorded which). Sequencing was carried out using peripheral blood or thyroid tissue (not recorded which). CDR3 region: CASSVQGDQPQHF. The CDR3 DNA is TGTGCCAGTTCCGTCCAGGGAGATCAGCCCCAGCATTTT.